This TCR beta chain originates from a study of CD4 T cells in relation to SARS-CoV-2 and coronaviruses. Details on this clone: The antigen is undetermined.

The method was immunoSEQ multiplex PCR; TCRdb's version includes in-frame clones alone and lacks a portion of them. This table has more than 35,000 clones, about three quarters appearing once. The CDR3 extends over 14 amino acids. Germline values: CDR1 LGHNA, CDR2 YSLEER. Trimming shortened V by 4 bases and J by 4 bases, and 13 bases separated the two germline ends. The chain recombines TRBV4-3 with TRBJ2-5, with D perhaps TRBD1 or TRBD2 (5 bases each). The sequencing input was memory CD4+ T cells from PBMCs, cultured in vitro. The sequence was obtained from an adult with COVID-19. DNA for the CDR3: TGCGCCAGCAGCCCGAGGGTGAGGGGAGAGACCCAGTACTTC. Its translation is CASSPRVRGETQYF.